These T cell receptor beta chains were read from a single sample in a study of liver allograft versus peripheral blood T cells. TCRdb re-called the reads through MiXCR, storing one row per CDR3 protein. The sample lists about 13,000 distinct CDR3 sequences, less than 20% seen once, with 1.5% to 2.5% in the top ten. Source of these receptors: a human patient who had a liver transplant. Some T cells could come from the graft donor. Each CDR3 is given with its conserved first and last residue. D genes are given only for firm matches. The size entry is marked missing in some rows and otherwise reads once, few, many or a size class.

TGTGCCAGCAGTTTATCGCTGGGGGTTGAGCAGTACTTC,CASSLSLGVEQYF,-,TRBV27,-,TRBJ2-7
TGTGCCAGCAGCCCCCGACTAAAATCCTACGAGCAGTACTTC,CASSPRLKSYEQYF,-,TRBV3-1,-,TRBJ2-7
TGTGCCAGCACGGAACAGCAGAATTCACCCCTCCACTTT,CASTEQQNSPLHF,-,TRBV6-5,-,TRBJ1-6
TGTGCCAGCTCACACCTAACTAGCGGGGGGGCCGGTGAGCAGTTCTTC,CASSHLTSGGAGEQFF,many,TRBV18,TRBD2,TRBJ2-1
TGTGCCAGCAGCCCCACCAACTATGGCTACACCTTC,CASSPTNYGYTF,medium-sized,TRBV7-2,-,TRBJ1-2
TGTGCCAGCAGTTTATCCGGACTAGCGGGGCGCACAGATACGCAGTATTTT,CASSLSGLAGRTDTQYF,-,TRBV28,TRBD2,TRBJ2-3
TGCAGCGTTGACGGACTAGCGGGGTCCACAGATACGCAGTATTTT,CSVDGLAGSTDTQYF,medium-sized,TRBV29-1,TRBD2,TRBJ2-3
TGTGCCAGTATTTTGGACAGCAAATATAGCAATCAGCCCCAGCATTTT,CASILDSKYSNQPQHF,many,TRBV19,-,TRBJ1-5
TGTGCCACCAGCAGAGACGGACGGGGGTTGGATAGCACAGATACGCAGTATTTT,CATSRDGRGLDSTDTQYF,few,TRBV15,-,TRBJ2-3
TGTGCCAGCAGCTTGGCCGGGTCAAGTGAAGCTTTCTTT,CASSLAGSSEAFF,few,TRBV5-4,-,TRBJ1-1
TGTGCCAGCAGTGATCTCCTAGCGGGAGAGGAGACCCAGTACTTC,CASSDLLAGEETQYF,few,TRBV6-1,TRBD2,TRBJ2-5
TGTGCCAGCAGCCTCCCCGGAAGTAGCGGGAGGGGGGGGTCGCAGTTCTTC,CASSLPGSSGRGGSQFF,few,TRBV5-6,TRBD2,TRBJ2-1
TGTGCCAGCAGTTCGAAACCGGGACAGAGAAACTATGGCTACACCTTC,CASSSKPGQRNYGYTF,medium-sized,TRBV28,TRBD1,TRBJ1-2
TGTGCCACCGGGACTAGCGGGAGTTACGAGCAGTACTTC,CATGTSGSYEQYF,few,TRBV3-1,TRBD2,TRBJ2-7
TGTGCCAGCAGTTACAGGGCTAGCGGGGGGACCTACAATGAGCAGTTCTTC,CASSYRASGGTYNEQFF,many,TRBV6-2/TRBV6-3,TRBD2,TRBJ2-1
TGCAGCGGGGGACTAGCGGATACGCAGTATTTT,CSGGLADTQYF,-,TRBV29-1,TRBD2,TRBJ2-3
TGCAGTGCCCCACAGGGTCCCTTCCGTTCACCCCTCCACTTT,CSAPQGPFRSPLHF,many,TRBV20-1,-,TRBJ1-6
TGCAGTGCTAGAACAGACATGAACACTGAAGCTTTCTTT,CSARTDMNTEAFF,few,TRBV20-1,-,TRBJ1-1
TGTGCCAGCAGCTACGGATTCACAGATACGCAGTATTTT,CASSYGFTDTQYF,few,TRBV24-1,-,TRBJ2-3
TGTGCCAGCAGTTATTTGGACAGGGGCCCGATTGAAGCTTTCTTT,CASSYLDRGPIEAFF,many,TRBV6-6,TRBD1,TRBJ1-1
TGCAGTGCTAGAGGGGACAGCAATCAGCCCCAGCATTTT,CSARGDSNQPQHF,-,TRBV20-1,-,TRBJ1-5
TGTGCCAGCAGTCCGACAGTCACAGATACGCAGTATTTT,CASSPTVTDTQYF,few,TRBV28,-,TRBJ2-3
TGTGCCAGCAGTGAAGTAGCGGGAGGGCCCTCCTACGAGCAGTACTTC,CASSEVAGGPSYEQYF,-,TRBV6-1,TRBD2,TRBJ2-7
TGTGCCAGCACCTCAGGGGCCAACTCTGGGGCCAACGTCCTGACTTTC,CASTSGANSGANVLTF,once,TRBV28,-,TRBJ2-6
TGTGCCAGCAGTCTCCCGGGGGGTTGGAACACCGGGGAGCTGTTTTTT,CASSLPGGWNTGELFF,-,TRBV27,TRBD2,TRBJ2-2
TGTGCCAGCAGTTTAAGGGCGAGCCCCTACAATGAGCAGTTCTTC,CASSLRASPYNEQFF,few,TRBV12-3/TRBV12-4,-,TRBJ2-1
TGTGCCAGCACCCCCGGACAGGCGAGTAATTCACCCCTCCACTTT,CASTPGQASNSPLHF,medium-sized,TRBV28,TRBD1,TRBJ1-6
TGTGCCAGCAGTTACGACCGTCGTAATCAGCCCCAGCATTTT,CASSYDRRNQPQHF,medium-sized,TRBV6-5,-,TRBJ1-5
TGTGCCAGCAGCTTGAGACAGGACTTCCTTTCCTACGAGCAGTACTTC,CASSLRQDFLSYEQYF,-,TRBV11-2,-,TRBJ2-7
TGTGCCAGCAGTTTTCTGCCTCAGGGGGGCTACACCTTC,CASSFLPQGGYTF,-,TRBV28,-,TRBJ1-2
TGTGCCAGCAGTATCCGCCCCCCGACCGATAATGAAAAACTGTTTTTT,CASSIRPPTDNEKLFF,medium-sized,TRBV27,-,TRBJ1-4
TGTGCCAGCAGCCTCAGTCCTAACGGGGAGCCGTTTTTT,CASSLSPNGEPFF,once,TRBV5-5,-,TRBJ2-2
TGTGCCAGCGGGAAGGGGGCACGCGATGAGCAGTTCTTC,CASGKGARDEQFF,medium-sized,TRBV18,TRBD1,TRBJ2-1
TGCAGTGCTCGTCCGTTCAAAGAAGCTTTCTTT,CSARPFKEAFF,-,TRBV20-1,-,TRBJ1-1
TGTGCCAGCAGTTTATCGGACTACTCCGGGGAGCAGTTCTTC,CASSLSDYSGEQFF,many,TRBV28,-,TRBJ2-1
TGTGCCAGCAGCCTTCCCAACAGGGTCACCGGGGAGCTGTTTTTT,CASSLPNRVTGELFF,-,TRBV5-4,-,TRBJ2-2
TGTGCCAGCAGCCCCAAGGCAGGGGGCTACGAGCAGTACTTC,CASSPKAGGYEQYF,-,TRBV7-2,TRBD1,TRBJ2-7
TGTGCCAGCAGTTCCTCTGTTTGGGGCAAAATCGCTCCTGGCTACACCTTC,CASSSSVWGKIAPGYTF,medium-sized,TRBV6-5,-,TRBJ1-2
TGTGCCAGCACACTACGGCATAATGAAAAACTGTTTTTT,CASTLRHNEKLFF,few,TRBV12-3/TRBV12-4,-,TRBJ1-4
TGTGCCAGTAGTAATCAGGGATATCGGGCTACTAATGAAAAACTGTTTTTT,CASSNQGYRATNEKLFF,medium-sized,TRBV19,-,TRBJ1-4
TGTGCCAGCAGTTCTTACCCCGCCGGGAAATCTGGAAACACCATATATTTT,CASSSYPAGKSGNTIYF,medium-sized,TRBV28,-,TRBJ1-3
TGTGCCAGCAGCTTCGCCCAGGGGAACACCGGGGAGCTGTTTTTT,CASSFAQGNTGELFF,few,TRBV5-4,-,TRBJ2-2
TGTGCCAGCAGCTTCTACGGACGGGGCCAAGAGACCCAGTACTTC,CASSFYGRGQETQYF,-,TRBV7-2,-,TRBJ2-5